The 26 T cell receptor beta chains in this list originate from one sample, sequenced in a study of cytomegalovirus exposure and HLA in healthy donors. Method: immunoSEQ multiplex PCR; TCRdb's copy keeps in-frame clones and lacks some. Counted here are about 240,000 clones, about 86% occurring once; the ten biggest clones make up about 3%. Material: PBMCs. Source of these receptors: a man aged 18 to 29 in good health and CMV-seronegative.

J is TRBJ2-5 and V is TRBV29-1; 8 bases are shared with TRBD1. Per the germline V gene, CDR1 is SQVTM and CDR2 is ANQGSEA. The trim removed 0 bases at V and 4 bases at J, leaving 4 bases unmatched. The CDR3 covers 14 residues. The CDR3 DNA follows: TGCAGCGTTGAAGATCAGGGGGCCCCAGAGACCCAGTACTTC. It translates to CSVEDQGAPETQYF.

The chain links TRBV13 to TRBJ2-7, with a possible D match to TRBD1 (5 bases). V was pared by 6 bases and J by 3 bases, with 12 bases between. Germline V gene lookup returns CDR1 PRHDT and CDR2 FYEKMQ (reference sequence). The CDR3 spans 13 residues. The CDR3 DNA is TGTGCCAGCAGGGGGCAGGGCCGCTACGAGCAGTACTTC. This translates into CASRGQGRYEQYF.

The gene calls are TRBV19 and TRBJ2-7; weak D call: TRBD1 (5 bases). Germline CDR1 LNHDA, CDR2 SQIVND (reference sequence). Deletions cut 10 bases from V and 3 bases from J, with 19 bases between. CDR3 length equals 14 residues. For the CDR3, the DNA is TGTGCCACCCCCGTCTCAGGGTGTAACTACGAGCAGTACTTC. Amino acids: CATPVSGCNYEQYF.

CDR3 DNA: TGTGCCAGCAGTGGAACTAGCGGGAGAGGTAATGAGCAGTTCTTC. Protein: CASSGTSGRGNEQFF. The chain has TRBV6-1 and TRBJ2-1; TRBD2 matches 11 bases. The CDR3 is made up of 15 amino acids. Germline V gene data show CDR1 as MNHNS and CDR2 as SASEGT. V lost 4 bases, J lost 7 bases, and 6 bases stayed unmatched.

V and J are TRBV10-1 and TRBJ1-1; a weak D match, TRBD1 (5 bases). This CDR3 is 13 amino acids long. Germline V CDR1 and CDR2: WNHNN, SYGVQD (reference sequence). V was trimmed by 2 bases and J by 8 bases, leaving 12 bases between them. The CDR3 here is CASSERGMGEAFF. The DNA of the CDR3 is TGCGCCAGCAGTGAGCGGGGGATGGGAGAAGCTTTCTTT.

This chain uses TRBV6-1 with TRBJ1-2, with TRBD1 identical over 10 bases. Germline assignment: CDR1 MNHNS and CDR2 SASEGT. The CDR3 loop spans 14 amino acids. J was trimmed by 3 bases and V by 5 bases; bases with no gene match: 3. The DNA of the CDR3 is TGTGCCAGCAGTAAGACAGGGGGCGACTATGGCTACACCTTC. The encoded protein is CASSKTGGDYGYTF.

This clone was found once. CDR3 region: CASSPGWDGYTF. In DNA form, the CDR3 reads TGTGCCAGTAGCCCGGGATGGGATGGCTACACCTTC. The V gene is TRBV19, the J gene TRBJ1-2; D not resolved. The V gene's germline CDR1 is LNHDA and CDR2 SQIVND (reference sequence). The CDR3 covers 12 residues. Between the trimmed V and J ends, which lost 6 bases and 6 bases, there was a span of 11 bases.

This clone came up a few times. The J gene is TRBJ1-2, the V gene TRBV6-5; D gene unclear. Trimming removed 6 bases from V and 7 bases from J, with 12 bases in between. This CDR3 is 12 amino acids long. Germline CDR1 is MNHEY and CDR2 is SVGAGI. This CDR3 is CASRNYRSGYTF. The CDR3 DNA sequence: TGTGCCAGCAGAAACTACCGGAGTGGCTACACCTTC.

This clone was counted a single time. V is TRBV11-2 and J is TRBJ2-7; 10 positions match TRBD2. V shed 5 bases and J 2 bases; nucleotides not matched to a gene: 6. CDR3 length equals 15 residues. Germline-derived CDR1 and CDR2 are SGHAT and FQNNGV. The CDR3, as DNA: TGTGCCAGCAGCCCACTAGCGGGGTATACCTACGAGCAGTACTTC. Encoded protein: CASSPLAGYTYEQYF. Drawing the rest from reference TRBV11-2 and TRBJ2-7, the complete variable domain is EAGVAQSPRYKIIEKRQSVAFWCNPISGHATLYWYQQILGQGPKLLIQFQNNGVVDDSQLPKDRFSAERLKGVDSTLKIQPAKLEDSAVYLCASSPLAGYTYEQYFGPGTRLTVT.

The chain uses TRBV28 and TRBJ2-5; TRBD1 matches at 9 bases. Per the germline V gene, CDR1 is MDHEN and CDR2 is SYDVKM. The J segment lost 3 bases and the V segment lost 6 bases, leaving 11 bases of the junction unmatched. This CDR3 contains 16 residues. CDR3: CASSTLEQGAEETQYF. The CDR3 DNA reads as TGTGCCAGCAGCACACTCGAACAGGGGGCAGAAGAGACCCAGTACTTC. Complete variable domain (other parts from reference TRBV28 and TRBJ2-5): DVKVTQSSRYLVKRTGEKVFLECVQDMDHENMFWYRQDPGLGLRLIYFSYDVKMKEKGDIPEGYSVSREKKERFSLILESASTNQTSMYLCASSTLEQGAEETQYFGPGTRLLVL.

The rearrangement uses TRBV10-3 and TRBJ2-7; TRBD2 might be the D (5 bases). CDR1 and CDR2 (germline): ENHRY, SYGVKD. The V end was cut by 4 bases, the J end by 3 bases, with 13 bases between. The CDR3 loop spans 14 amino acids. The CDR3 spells CAISGTGGDYEQYF. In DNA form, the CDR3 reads TGTGCCATCAGTGGGACTGGCGGAGACTACGAGCAGTACTTC.

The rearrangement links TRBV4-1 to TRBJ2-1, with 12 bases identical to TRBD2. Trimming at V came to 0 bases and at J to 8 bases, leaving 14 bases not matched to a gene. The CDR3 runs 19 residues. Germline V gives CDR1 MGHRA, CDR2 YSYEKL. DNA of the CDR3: TGCGCCAGCAGCCAAGATATGAGCCTAGCGGGAGGGCCTCCCGATGAGCAGTTCTTC. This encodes CASSQDMSLAGGPPDEQFF.

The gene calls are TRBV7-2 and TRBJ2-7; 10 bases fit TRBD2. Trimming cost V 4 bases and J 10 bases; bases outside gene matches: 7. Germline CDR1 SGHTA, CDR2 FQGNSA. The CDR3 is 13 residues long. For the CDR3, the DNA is TGTGCCAGCAGCTCGGCTAGCGGGAGCATCCAGTACTTC. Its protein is CASSSASGSIQYF.

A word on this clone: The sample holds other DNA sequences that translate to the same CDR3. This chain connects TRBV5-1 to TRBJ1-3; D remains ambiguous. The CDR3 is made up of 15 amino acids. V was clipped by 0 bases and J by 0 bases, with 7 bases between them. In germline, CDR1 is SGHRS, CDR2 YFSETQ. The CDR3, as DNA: TGCGCCAGCAGCTTGGTCGCAGGCTCTGGAAACACCATATATTTT. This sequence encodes CASSLVAGSGNTIYF.

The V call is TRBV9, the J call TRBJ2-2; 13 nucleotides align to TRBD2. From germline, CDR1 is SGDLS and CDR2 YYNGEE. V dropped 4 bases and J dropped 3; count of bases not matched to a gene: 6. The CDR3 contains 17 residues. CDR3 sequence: CASSMGLAGRDTGELFF. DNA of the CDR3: TGTGCCAGCAGCATGGGACTAGCGGGACGTGACACCGGGGAGCTGTTTTTT.

The CDR3 loop reads CASSLQGALEQYF. In nucleotides, the CDR3 is TGTGCCAGCAGCTTACAGGGGGCTCTCGAGCAGTACTTC. The chain employs TRBV7-2 and TRBJ2-7, with 8 nucleotides matching TRBD1. Germline loops: CDR1 SGHTA, CDR2 FQGNSA. The CDR3 runs 13 residues. Trimming took 2 bases from V and 6 from J; bases not matched to a gene: 3.

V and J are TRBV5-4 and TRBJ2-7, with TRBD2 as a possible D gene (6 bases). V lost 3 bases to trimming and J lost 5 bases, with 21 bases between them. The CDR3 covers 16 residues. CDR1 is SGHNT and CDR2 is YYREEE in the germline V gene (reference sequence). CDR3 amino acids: CASSSREGLPGDEQYF. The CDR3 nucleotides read TGTGCCAGCAGCTCGCGCGAGGGACTCCCAGGAGACGAGCAGTACTTC. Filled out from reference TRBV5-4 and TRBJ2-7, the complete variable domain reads ETGVTQSPTHLIKTRGQQVTLRCSSQSGHNTVSWYQQALGQGPQFIFQYYREEENGRGNFPPRFSGLQFPNYSSELNVNALELDDSALYLCASSSREGLPGDEQYFGPGTRLTVT.

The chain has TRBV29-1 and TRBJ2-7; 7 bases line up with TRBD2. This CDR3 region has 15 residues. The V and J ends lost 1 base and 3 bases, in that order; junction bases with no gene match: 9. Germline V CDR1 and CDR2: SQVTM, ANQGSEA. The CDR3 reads CSVEGGGGRVYEQYF. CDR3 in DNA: TGCAGCGTTGAAGGGGGCGGGGGACGGGTCTACGAGCAGTACTTC.

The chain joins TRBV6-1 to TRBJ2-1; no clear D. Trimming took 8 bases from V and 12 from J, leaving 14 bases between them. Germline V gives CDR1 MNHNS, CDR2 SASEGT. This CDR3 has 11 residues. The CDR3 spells CASRYDTSQFF. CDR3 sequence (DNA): TGTGCCAGCCGTTATGACACTTCGCAGTTCTTC.

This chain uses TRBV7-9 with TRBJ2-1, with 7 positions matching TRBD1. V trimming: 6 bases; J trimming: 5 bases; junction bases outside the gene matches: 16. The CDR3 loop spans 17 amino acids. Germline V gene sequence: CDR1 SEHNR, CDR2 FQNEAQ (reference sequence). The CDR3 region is CASRVLRNRDRDNEQFF. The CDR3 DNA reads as TGTGCCAGCAGGGTCCTCCGGAACCGGGACAGAGACAATGAGCAGTTCTTC.

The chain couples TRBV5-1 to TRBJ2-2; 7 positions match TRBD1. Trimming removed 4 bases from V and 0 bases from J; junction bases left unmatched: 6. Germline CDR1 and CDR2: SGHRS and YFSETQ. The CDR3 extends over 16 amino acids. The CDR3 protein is CASSLSTGTNTGELFF. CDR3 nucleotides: TGCGCCAGCAGCCTCTCGACAGGGACGAACACCGGGGAGCTGTTTTTT. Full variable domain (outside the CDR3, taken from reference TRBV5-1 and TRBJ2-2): KAGVTQTPRYLIKTRGQQVTLSCSPISGHRSVSWYQQTPGQGLQFLFEYFSETQRNKGNFPGRFSGRQFSNSRSEMNVSTLELGDSALYLCASSLSTGTNTGELFFGEGSRLTVL.

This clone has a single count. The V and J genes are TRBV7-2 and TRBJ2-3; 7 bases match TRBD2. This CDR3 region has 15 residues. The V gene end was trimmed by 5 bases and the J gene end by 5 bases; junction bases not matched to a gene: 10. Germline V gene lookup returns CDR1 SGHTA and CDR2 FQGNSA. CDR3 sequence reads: CASSTYPAGRDTQYF. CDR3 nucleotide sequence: TGTGCCAGCAGCACCTACCCAGCGGGGAGAGATACGCAGTATTTT.

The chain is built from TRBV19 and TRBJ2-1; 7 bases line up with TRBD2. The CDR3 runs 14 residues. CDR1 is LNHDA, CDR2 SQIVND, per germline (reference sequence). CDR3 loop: CASPPGGSYNEQFF. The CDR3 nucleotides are TGTGCTTCCCCCCCGGGGGGTTCCTACAATGAGCAGTTCTTC. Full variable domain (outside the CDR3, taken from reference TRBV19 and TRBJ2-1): DGGITQSPKYLFRKEGQNVTLSCEQNLNHDAMYWYRQDPGQGLRLIYYSQIVNDFQKGDIAEGYSVSREKKESFPLTVTSAQKNPTAFYLCASPPGGSYNEQFFGPGTRLTVL.

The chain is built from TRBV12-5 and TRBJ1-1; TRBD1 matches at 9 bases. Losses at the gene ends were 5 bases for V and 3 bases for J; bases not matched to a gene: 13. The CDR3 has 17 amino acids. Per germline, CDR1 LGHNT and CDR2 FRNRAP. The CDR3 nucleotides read TGTGCTAGTGGTCGAGACCGGGACAGGGAGAAGGACACTGAAGCTTTCTTT. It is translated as CASGRDRDREKDTEAFF. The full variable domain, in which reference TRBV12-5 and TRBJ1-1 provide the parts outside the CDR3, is DARVTQTPRHKVTEMGQEVTMRCQPILGHNTVFWYRQTMMQGLELLAYFRNRAPLDDSGMPKDRFSAEMPDATLATLKIQPSEPRDSAVYFCASGRDRDREKDTEAFFGQGTRLTVV.

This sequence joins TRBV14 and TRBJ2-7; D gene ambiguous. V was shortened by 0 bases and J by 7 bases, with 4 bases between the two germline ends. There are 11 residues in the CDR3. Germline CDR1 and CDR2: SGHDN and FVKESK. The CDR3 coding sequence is TGTGCCAGCAGCCAAGAACAGGAGCAGTACTTC. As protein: CASSQEQEQYF.

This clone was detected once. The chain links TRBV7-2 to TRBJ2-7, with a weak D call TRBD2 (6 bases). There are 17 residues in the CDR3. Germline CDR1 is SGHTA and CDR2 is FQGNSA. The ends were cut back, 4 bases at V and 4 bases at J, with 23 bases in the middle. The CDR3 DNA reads TGTGCCAGCAGCTCCGAAACCGCCCTGACTAGTCAGTACGAGCAGTACTTC. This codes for CASSSETALTSQYEQYF.